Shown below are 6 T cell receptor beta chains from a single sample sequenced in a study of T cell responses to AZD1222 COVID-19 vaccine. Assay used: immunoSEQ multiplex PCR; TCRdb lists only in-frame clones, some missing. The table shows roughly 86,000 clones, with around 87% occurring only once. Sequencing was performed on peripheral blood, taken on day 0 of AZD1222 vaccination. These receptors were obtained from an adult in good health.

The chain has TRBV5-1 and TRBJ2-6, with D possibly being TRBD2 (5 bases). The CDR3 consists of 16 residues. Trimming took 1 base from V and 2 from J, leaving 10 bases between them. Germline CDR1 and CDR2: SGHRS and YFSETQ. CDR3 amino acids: CASSLNGVPGANVLTF. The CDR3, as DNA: TGCGCCAGCAGCTTGAACGGGGTACCTGGGGCCAACGTCCTGACTTTC.

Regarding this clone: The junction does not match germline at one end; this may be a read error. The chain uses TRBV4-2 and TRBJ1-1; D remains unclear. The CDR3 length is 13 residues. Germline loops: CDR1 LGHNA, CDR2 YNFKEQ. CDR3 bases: TGTGCCAGCAGCCAAGGGGAGAAGGAGGCGCGTTCCTTT. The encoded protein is CASSQGEKEARSF.

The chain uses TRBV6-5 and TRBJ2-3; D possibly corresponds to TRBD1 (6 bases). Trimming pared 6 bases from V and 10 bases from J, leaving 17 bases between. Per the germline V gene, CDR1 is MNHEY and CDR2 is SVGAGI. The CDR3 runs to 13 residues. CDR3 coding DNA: TGTGCCAGCAGGCCCAAATTAGGGGGTTCGCAGTATTTT. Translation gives CASRPKLGGSQYF.

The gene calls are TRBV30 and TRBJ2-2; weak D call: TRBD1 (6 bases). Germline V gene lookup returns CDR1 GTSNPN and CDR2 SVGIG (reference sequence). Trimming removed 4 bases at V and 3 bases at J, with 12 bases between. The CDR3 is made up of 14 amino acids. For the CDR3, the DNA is TGTGCCTGGACTAACAGGGAGCACACCGGGGAGCTGTTTTTT. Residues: CAWTNREHTGELFF. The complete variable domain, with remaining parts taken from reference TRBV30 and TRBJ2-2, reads SQTIHQWPATLVQPVGSPLSLECTVEGTSNPNLYWYRQAAGRGLQLLFYSVGIGQISSEVPQNLSASRPQDRQFILSSKKLLLSDSGFYLCAWTNREHTGELFFGEGSRLTVL.

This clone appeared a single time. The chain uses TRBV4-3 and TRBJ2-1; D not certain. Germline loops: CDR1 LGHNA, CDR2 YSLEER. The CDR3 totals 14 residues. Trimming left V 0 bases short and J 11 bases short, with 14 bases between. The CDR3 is CASSQEFGPTQQFF. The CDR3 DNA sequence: TGCGCCAGCAGCCAAGAGTTCGGGCCGACTCAGCAGTTCTTC.

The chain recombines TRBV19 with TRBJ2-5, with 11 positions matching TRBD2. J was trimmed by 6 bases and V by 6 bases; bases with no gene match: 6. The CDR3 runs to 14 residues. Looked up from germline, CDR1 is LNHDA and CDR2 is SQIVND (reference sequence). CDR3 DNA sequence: TGTGCCAGTAGAGAAACTAGCGGGAGACAGACCCAGTACTTC. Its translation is CASRETSGRQTQYF.